This T cell receptor (beta chain) came from a study of blood T cells in healthy people across ages. The V gene's germline CDR1 is SGHVS and CDR2 FQNEAQ. V dropped 5 bases and J dropped 5; count of bases not matched to a gene: 12. The CDR3 covers 16 residues. Using a J-beta primer mix together with a sample-barcoded 5' primer, a second PCR was run for roughly 7 to 11 cycles. TCRdb redid the calling of the 5' RACE reads with MiXCR, one entry per CDR3 protein. Among approximately 830,000 distinct CDR3 sequences, around 68% were seen once, and the ten largest hold 25% to 35%. The origin of this receptor is a man aged 25 to 40 in good health. The specimen sequenced was blood. The chain carries TRBV7-8 and TRBJ2-5; 9 nucleotides match TRBD1. The CDR3 DNA sequence: TGTGCCAGCAGCCAAGTCGGACAGGGGTTTTCGGAGACCCAGTACTTC. It translates to CASSQVGQGFSETQYF. Full variable domain (outside the CDR3, taken from reference TRBV7-8 and TRBJ2-5): GAGVSQSPRYKVAKRGQDVALRCDPISGHVSLFWYQQALGQGPEFLTYFQNEAQLDKSGLPSDRFFAERPEGSVSTLKIQRTQQEDSAVYLCASSQVGQGFSETQYFGPGTRLLVL.